What follows describes a single T cell receptor (beta chain). The antigen is not known. The record originates from a study of tumor-infiltrating lymphocytes in glioblastoma multiforme. CDR1 and CDR2 from the germline V gene are MNHNY and SVGAGI (reference sequence). V was clipped by 6 bases and J by 4 bases, with 12 bases between them. The CDR3 consists of 13 residues. Multiple V-beta primers and a C-beta primer amplified TCRB from RNA. Via MiXCR, TCRdb re-called the multiplex PCR reads, giving one row per CDR3 protein. Altogether some 8,000 distinct CDR3 sequences are present, around 74% being singletons, with the ten largest covering less than 55%. Points from the study as a whole: No surface-marker sorting into functional T cell subtypes was done. Only one glioblastoma patient had TCR and mutation analysis.

The chain joins TRBV6-6 to TRBJ1-2; D not certain. This TCR was recovered from a male donor with glioblastoma. Sequencing was done on a sample of brain tumor tissue. CDR3 coding DNA: TGTGCCAGCAGGGGAACGGATACCTATGGCTACACCTTC. Its protein is CASRGTDTYGYTF.